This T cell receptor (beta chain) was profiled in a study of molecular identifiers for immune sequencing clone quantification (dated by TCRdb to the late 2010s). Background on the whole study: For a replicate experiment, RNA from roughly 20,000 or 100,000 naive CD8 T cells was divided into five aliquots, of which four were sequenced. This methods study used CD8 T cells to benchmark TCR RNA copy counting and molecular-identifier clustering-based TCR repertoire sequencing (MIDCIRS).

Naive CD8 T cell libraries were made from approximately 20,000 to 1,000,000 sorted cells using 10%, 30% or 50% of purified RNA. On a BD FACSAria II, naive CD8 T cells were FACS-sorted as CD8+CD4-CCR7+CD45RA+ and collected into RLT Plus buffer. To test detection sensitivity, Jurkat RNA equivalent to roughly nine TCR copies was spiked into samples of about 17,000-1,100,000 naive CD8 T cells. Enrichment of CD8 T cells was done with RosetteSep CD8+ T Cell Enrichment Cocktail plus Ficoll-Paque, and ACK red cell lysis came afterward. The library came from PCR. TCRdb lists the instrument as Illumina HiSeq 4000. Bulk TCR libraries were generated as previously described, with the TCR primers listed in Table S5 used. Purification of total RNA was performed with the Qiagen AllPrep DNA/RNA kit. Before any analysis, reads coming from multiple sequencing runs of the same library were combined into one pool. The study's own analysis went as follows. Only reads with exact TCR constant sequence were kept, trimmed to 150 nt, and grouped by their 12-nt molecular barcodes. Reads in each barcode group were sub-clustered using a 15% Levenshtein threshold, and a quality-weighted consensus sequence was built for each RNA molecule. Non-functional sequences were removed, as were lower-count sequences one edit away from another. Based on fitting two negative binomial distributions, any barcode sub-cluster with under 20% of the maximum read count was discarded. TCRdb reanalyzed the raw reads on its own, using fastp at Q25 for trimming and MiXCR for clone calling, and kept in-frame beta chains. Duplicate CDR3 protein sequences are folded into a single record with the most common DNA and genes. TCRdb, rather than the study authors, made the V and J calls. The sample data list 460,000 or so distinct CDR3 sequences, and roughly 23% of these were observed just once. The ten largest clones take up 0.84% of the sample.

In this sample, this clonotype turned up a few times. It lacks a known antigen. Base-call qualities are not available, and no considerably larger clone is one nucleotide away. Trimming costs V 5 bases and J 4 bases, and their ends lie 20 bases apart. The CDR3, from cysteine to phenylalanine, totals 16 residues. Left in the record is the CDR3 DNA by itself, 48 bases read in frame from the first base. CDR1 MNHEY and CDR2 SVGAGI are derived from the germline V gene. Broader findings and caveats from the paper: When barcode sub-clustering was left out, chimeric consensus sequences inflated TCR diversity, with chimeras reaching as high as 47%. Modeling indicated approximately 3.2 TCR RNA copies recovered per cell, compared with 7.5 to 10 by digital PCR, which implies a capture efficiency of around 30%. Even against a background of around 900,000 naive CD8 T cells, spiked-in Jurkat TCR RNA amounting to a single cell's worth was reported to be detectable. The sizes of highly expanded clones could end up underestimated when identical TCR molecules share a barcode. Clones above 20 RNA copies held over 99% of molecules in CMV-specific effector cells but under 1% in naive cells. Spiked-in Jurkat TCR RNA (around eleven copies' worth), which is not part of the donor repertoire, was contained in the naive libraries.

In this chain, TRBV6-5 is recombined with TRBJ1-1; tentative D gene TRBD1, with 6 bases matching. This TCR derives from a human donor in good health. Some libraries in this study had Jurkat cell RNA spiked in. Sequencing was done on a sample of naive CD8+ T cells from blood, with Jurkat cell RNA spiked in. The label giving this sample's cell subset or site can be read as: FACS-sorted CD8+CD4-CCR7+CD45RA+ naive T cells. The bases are TGTGCCAGCAGTACACCGCAGGGGCCATTGGGCACTGAAGCTTTCTTT. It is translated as CASSTPQGPLGTEAFF.